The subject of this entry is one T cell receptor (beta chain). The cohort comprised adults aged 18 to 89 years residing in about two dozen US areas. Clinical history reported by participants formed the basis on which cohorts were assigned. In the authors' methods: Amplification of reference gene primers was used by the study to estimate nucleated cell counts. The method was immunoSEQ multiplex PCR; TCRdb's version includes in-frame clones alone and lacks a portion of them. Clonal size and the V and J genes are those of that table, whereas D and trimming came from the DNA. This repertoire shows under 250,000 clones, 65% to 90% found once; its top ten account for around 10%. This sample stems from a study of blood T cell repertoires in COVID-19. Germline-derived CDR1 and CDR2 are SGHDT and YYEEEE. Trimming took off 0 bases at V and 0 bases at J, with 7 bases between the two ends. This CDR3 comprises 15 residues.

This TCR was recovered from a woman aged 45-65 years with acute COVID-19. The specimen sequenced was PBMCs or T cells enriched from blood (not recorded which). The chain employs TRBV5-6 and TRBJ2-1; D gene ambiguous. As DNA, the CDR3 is TGTGCCAGCAGCTTGGAGCGATCCTCCTACAATGAGCAGTTCTTC. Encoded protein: CASSLERSSYNEQFF.